These 10 T cell receptor beta chains originate from one sample sequenced in a study of blood T cells in healthy people across ages. A sample-barcoded 5' primer and a J-beta primer mix were used in a second PCR of roughly 7 to 11 cycles. TCRdb re-called the 5' RACE reads with MiXCR, one entry per CDR3 protein. The sample holds 600,000 to 850,000 distinct CDR3 sequences, about 42% seen once. The source material was blood. These receptors all stem from a woman aged 55-69 years in good health.

In DNA, the CDR3 is TGTGCCAGCACCTCGGGACACGGACGCCAGCAGTACTTC. Translating gives CASTSGHGRQQYF. The chain links TRBV27 to TRBJ2-7, with TRBD1 as a possible D gene (6 bases). The CDR3 length is 13 residues. Trimming left V 7 bases short and J 8 bases short, with 18 bases between. Germline CDR1 is MNHEY and CDR2 is SMNVEV (reference sequence).

The gene calls are TRBV7-9 and TRBJ2-3; D possibly corresponds to TRBD1 (6 bases). This CDR3 has 12 residues. Germline values: CDR1 SEHNR, CDR2 FQNEAQ (reference sequence). V was trimmed by 8 bases and J by 6 bases, leaving 12 bases between them. This CDR3 is CASSNRADTQYF. DNA for the CDR3: TGTGCCAGCTCTAACAGGGCGGATACGCAGTATTTT.

About this clonotype: This clone may be a read error of a much larger clone one base away. The chain couples TRBV13 to TRBJ1-4, with a tentative D call TRBD1 (5 bases). Germline-derived CDR1 and CDR2 are PRHDT and FYEKMQ (reference sequence). The CDR3 covers 17 residues. The germline V and J ends were trimmed by 3 bases and 0 bases, with 14 bases remaining between them. The CDR3 region is CASSFRAAIATNEKLFF. The CDR3 region has the DNA TGTGCCAGCAGCTTCAGGGCAGCGATTGCAACTAATGAAAAACTGTTTTTT.

This clonotype showed up just a few times. The CDR3 is CSARGSGTSGRGSYEQYF. CDR3 bases: TGCAGTGCTAGAGGCTCCGGGACTAGCGGGAGGGGGTCCTACGAGCAGTACTTC. The rearrangement joins TRBV20-1 to TRBJ2-7; TRBD2 aligns across 16 bases. V lost 1 base and J lost 1; bases outside the gene matches: 7. The germline V gene has CDR1 DFQATT and CDR2 SNEGSKA (reference sequence). This CDR3 is 18 amino acids long.

V usage is TRBV4-2 and J usage is TRBJ2-4, with a possible D match to TRBD2 (7 bases). Trimming took off 4 bases at V and 9 bases at J, with 22 bases between the two ends. From germline, CDR1 is LGHNA and CDR2 YNFKEQ. This CDR3 has 16 residues. The CDR3 DNA sequence: TGTGCCAGCAGCCCCGGGCCGCGTGGGGGGGCTGCCATTCAGTACTTC. Protein product: CASSPGPRGGAAIQYF.

This rearrangement joins TRBV20-1 to TRBJ1-5; tentatively, D is TRBD1 (6 bases). V lost 2 bases and J 6 bases, leaving 17 bases between the germline ends. The V gene's germline CDR1 is DFQATT and CDR2 SNEGSKA (reference sequence). There are 15 residues in the CDR3. The CDR3 DNA follows: TGCAGTGCTAGATTCGGAGGCAGGGGCCGTCAGCCCCAGCATTTT. Amino acids: CSARFGGRGRQPQHF.

The chain is built from TRBV27 and TRBJ2-7; 11 positions agree with TRBD2. This CDR3 has 17 residues. Germline CDR1 MNHEY, CDR2 SMNVEV (reference sequence). J lost 2 bases, V lost 4 bases, and 10 bases had no gene match. The CDR3 reads CASSWGALAGGTYEQYF. The CDR3 region has the DNA TGTGCCAGCAGTTGGGGGGCTCTAGCGGGAGGCACCTACGAGCAGTACTTC.

This clonotype was seen a handful of times. J is TRBJ1-1 and V is TRBV29-1, with D unresolved. V lost 8 bases and J 3 bases, leaving 7 bases between the germline ends. The CDR3 is 10 amino acids. Germline lookup yields CDR1 SQVTM and CDR2 ANQGSEA. In nucleotides, the CDR3 is TGCAGCTCGAGTGACACTGAAGCTTTCTTT. Amino acid sequence: CSSSDTEAFF.

The chain joins TRBV7-9 to TRBJ1-2; D is unresolved. V lost 0 bases and J lost 4, with 12 bases in between. Germline lookup yields CDR1 SEHNR and CDR2 FQNEAQ (reference sequence). CDR3 length: 15 residues. CDR3 coding DNA: TGTGCCAGCAGCTTAGCAGGGATGAATCCCTATGGCTACACCTTC. Amino acids: CASSLAGMNPYGYTF.

V and J are TRBV4-2 and TRBJ2-5; D is perhaps TRBD2 (6 bases). The CDR3 has 16 residues. Germline loops: CDR1 LGHNA, CDR2 YNFKEQ. The V and J ends lost 0 bases and 4 bases respectively, with 15 bases between them. The CDR3 DNA follows: TGTGCCAGCAGCCAAGAGCGGCGGGGCCCGAGAGAGACCCAGTACTTC. Encoded protein: CASSQERRGPRETQYF.